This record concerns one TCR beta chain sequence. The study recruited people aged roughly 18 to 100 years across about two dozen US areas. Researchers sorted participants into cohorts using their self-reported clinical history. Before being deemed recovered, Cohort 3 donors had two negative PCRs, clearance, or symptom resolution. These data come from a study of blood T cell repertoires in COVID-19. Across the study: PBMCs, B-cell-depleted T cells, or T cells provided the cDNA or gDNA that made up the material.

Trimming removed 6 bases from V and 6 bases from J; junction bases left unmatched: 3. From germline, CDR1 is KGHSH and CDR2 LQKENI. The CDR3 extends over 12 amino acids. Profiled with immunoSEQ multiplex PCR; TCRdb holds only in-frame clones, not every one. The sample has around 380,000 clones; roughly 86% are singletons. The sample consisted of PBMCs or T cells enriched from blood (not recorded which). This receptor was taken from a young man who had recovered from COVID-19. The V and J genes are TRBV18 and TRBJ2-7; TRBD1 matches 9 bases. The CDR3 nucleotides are TGTGCCAGCTCGTGGGGACAGGGCGAGCAGTACTTC. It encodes CASSWGQGEQYF.